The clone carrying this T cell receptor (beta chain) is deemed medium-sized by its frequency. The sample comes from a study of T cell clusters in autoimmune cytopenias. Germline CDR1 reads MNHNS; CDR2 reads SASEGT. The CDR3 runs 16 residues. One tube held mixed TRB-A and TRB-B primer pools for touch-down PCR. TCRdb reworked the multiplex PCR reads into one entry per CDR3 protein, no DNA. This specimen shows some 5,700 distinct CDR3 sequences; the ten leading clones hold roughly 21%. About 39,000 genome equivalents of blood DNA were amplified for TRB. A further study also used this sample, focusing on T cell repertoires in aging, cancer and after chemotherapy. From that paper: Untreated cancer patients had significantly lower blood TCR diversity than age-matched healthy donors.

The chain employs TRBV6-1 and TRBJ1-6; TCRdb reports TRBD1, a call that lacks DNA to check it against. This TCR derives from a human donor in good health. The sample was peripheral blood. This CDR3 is CASSEAGGRGNSPLHF.